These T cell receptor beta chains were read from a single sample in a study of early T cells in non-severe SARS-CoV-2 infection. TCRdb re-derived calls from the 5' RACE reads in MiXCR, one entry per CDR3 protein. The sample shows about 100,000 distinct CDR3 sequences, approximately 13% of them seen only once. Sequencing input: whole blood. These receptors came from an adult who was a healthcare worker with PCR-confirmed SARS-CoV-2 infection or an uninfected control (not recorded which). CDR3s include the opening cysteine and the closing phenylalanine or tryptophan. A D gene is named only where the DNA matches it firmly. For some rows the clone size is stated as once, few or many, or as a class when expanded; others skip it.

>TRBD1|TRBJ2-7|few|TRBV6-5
CASSRDRAEQYF
TGTGCCAGCAGCCGCGACAGGGCCGAGCAGTACTTC
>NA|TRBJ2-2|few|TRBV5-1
CASSLGMGTGELFF
TGCGCCAGCAGCTTAGGGATGGGCACCGGGGAGCTGTTTTTT
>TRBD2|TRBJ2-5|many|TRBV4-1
CASSPGLAGDETQYF
TGCGCCAGCAGCCCGGGACTAGCGGGGGATGAGACCCAGTACTTC
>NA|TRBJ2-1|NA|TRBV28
CASTEDMIRQFF
TGTGCCAGCACCGAGGACATGATCCGCCAGTTCTTC
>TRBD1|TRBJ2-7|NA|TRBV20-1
CSAEGAAGSYEQCF
TGCAGTGCCGAGGGGGCCGCAGGAAGCTACGAGCAGTGCTTC
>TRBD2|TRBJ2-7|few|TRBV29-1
CSVSGTSGAGEQYF
TGCAGCGTTTCCGGGACTAGCGGCGCGGGAGAGCAGTACTTC
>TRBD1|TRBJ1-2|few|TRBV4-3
CASSKGTGGSNYGYTF
TGCGCCAGCAGCAAAGGGACAGGGGGCAGTAACTATGGCTACACCTTC
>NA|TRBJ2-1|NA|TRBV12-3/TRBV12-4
CASRSLRAPSYNEQFF
TGTGCCAGCAGATCACTCAGGGCCCCCTCCTACAATGAGCAGTTCTTC
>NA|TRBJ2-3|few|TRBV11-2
CASSLGLRVDTQYF
TGTGCCAGCAGCTTAGGACTAAGAGTAGATACGCAGTATTTT
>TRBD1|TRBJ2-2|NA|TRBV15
CATSRQTGTVNTGELFF
TGTGCCACCAGCAGGCAAACGGGGACAGTCAACACCGGGGAGCTGTTTTTT
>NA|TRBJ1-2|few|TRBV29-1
CSVEGSGGPWGYTF
TGCAGCGTTGAAGGTTCCGGGGGTCCGTGGGGCTACACCTTC
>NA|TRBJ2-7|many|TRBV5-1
CASSLGTAKSYEQYF
TGCGCCAGCAGCTTGGGGACAGCGAAGTCCTACGAGCAGTACTTC
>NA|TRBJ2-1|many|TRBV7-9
CASSLDGDQYNEQFF
TGTGCCAGCAGCTTAGATGGGGACCAGTACAATGAGCAGTTCTTC
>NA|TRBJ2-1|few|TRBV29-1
CSGTGSDSYNEQFF
TGCAGCGGTACAGGGTCGGACTCCTACAATGAGCAGTTCTTC
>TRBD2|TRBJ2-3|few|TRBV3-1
CASSGQGTSGVPDTQYF
TGTGCCAGCAGCGGACAAGGGACTAGCGGGGTTCCAGATACGCAGTATTTT
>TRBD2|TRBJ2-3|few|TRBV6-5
CASSYASGGDTDTQYF
TGTGCCAGCAGTTACGCTAGCGGGGGCGACACAGATACGCAGTATTTT
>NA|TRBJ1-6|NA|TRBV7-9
CASSFRDNRGSPLHF
TGTGCCAGCAGCTTCCGGGACAACAGAGGTTCACCCCTCCACTTT
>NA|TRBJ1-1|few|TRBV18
CATSPKSNTEAFF
TGTGCCACTTCGCCAAAGTCGAACACTGAAGCTTTCTTT
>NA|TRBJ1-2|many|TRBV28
CASSLKGGYGYTF
TGTGCCAGCAGTTTGAAGGGAGGCTATGGCTACACCTTC
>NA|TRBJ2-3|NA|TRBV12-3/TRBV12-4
CASSLPRRTDTQYF
TGTGCCAGCAGTTTGCCTAGACGCACAGATACGCAGTATTTT
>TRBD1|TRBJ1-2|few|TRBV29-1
CSANRGLYGYTF
TGCAGCGCCAACAGGGGGCTCTATGGCTACACCTTC
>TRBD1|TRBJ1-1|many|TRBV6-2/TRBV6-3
CASSRRSGQGYTEAFF
TGTGCCAGCAGTAGAAGGTCCGGACAGGGGTACACTGAAGCTTTCTTT
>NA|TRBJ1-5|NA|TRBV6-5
CASGYQPQHF
TGTGCCAGCGGGTATCAGCCCCAGCATTTT